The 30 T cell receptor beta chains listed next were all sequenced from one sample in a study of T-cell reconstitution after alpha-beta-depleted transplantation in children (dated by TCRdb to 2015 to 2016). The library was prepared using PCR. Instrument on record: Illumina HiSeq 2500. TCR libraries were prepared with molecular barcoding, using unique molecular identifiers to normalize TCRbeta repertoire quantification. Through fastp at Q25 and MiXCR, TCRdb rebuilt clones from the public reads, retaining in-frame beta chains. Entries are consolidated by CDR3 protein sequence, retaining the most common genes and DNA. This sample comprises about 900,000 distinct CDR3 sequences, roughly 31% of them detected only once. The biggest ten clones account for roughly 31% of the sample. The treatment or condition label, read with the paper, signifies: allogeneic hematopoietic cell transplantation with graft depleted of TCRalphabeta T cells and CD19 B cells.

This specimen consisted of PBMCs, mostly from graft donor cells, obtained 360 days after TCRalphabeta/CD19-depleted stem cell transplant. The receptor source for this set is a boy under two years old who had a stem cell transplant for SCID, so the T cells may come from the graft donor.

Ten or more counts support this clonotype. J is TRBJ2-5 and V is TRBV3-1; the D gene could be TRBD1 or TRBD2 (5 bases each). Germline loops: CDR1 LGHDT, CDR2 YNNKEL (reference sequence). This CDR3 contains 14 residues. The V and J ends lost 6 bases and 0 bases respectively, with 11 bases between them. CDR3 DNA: TGTGCCAGCAGTCCGAGGGGCTACCAAGAGACCCAGTACTTC. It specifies CASSPRGYQETQYF.

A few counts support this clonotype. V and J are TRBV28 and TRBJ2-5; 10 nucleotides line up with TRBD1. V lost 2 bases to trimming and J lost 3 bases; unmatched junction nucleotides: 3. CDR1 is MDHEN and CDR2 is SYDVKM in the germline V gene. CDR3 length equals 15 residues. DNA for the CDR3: TGTGCCAGCAGTTTAAATGGACAGGGGGAAGAGACCCAGTACTTC. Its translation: CASSLNGQGEETQYF.

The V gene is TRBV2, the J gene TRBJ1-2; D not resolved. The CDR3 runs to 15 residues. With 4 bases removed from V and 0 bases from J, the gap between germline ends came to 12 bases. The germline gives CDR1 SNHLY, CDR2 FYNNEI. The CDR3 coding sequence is TGTGCCAGCAGTGCCCAGTCTTTAACTAACTATGGCTACACCTTC. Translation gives CASSAQSLTNYGYTF.

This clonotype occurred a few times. CDR3 in amino acids: CASSPRRWVETQYF. Written as DNA, the CDR3 is TGTGCCAGCTCACCACGACGATGGGTAGAGACCCAGTACTTC. This chain connects TRBV18 to TRBJ2-5; D not resolved. The V end was cut by 1 base, the J end by 4 bases, with 10 bases between. Germline values: CDR1 KGHSH, CDR2 LQKENI. The CDR3 extends over 14 amino acids. The whole variable domain, filled in from reference TRBV18 and TRBJ2-5, reads NAGVMQNPRHLVRRRGQEARLRCSPMKGHSHVYWYRQLPEEGLKFMVYLQKENIIDESGMPKERFSAEFPKEGPSILRIQQVVRGDSAAYFCASSPRRWVETQYFGPGTRLLVL.

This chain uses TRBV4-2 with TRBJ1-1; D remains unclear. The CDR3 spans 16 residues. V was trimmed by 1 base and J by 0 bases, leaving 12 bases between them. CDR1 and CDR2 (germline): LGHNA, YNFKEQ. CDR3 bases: TGTGCCAGCAGCCAAGTTATGAGGGCTATGAACACTGAAGCTTTCTTT. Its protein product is CASSQVMRAMNTEAFF.

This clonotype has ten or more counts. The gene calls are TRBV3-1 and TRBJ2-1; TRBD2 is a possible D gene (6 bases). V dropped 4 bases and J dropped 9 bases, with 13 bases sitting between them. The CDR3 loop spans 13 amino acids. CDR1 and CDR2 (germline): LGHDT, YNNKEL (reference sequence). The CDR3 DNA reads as TGTGCCAGCAGCCGGGGTCTGGGGGGTGAGCAGTTCTTC. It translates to CASSRGLGGEQFF.

CDR3 in DNA: TGTGCCAGCAGCTCCATGGCTCAAGAGACCCAGTACTTC. Its protein product is CASSSMAQETQYF. V usage is TRBV11-1 and J usage is TRBJ2-5, with no clear D. This CDR3 contains 13 residues. Germline V lookup: CDR1 SGHAT, CDR2 FQDESV (reference sequence). The V end lost 4 bases, the J end lost 2 bases, and 8 bases lay between the germline ends.

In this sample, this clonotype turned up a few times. CDR3: CASSLPPVRTVSSTDTQYF. The CDR3 nucleotides are TGTGCCAGCAGCTTACCCCCCGTCCGGACAGTTTCTAGCACAGATACGCAGTATTTT. The chain has TRBV11-1 and TRBJ2-3; D perhaps matches TRBD1 (6 bases). The CDR3 extends over 19 amino acids. The V and J ends lost 2 bases and 0 bases respectively, with 21 bases between them. Germline CDR1 and CDR2: SGHAT and FQDESV (reference sequence).

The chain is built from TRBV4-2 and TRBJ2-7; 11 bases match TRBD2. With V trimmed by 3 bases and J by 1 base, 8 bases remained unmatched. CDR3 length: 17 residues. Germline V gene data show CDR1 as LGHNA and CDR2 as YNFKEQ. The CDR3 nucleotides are TGTGCCAGCAGCCAGGATAGCGGGGGGGCCTCATCCTACGAGCAGTACTTC. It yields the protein CASSQDSGGASSYEQYF.

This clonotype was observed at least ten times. Written as DNA, the CDR3 is TGTGCCAGCAGTGTTTGGGGGGGTAACACCGGGGAGCTGTTTTTT. Translated: CASSVWGGNTGELFF. The chain is built from TRBV2 and TRBJ2-2, with 7 bases fitting TRBD2. Germline CDR1 reads SNHLY; CDR2 reads FYNNEI. V dropped 4 bases and J dropped 2; count of bases not matched to a gene: 4. There are 15 residues in the CDR3.

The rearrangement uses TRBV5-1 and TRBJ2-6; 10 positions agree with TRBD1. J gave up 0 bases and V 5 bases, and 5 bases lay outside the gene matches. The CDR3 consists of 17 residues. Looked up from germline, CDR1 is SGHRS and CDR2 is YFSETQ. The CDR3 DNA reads TGCGCCAGCAGGGCCCGGGACAGGGGCTCTGGGGCCAACGTCCTGACTTTC. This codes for CASRARDRGSGANVLTF.

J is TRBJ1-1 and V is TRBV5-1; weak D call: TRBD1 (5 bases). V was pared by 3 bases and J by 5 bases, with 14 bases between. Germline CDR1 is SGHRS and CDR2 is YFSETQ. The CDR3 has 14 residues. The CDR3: CASSYEGRRTEAFF. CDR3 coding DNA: TGCGCCAGCAGCTATGAGGGGAGGAGAACTGAAGCTTTCTTT.

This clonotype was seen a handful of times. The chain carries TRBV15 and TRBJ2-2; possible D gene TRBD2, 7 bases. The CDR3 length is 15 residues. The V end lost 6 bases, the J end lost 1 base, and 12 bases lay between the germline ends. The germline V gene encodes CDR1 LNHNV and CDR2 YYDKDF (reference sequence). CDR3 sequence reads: CATRAGQWNTGELFF. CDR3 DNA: TGTGCCACCAGAGCGGGACAATGGAACACCGGGGAGCTGTTTTTT.

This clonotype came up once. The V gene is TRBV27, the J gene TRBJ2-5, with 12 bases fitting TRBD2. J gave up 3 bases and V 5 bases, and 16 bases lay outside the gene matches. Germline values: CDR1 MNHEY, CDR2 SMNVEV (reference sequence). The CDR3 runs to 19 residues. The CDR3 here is CASSSSGLAGSPREETQYF. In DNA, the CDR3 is TGTGCCAGCAGTAGCTCTGGACTAGCGGGGTCCCCCAGAGAAGAGACCCAGTACTTC.

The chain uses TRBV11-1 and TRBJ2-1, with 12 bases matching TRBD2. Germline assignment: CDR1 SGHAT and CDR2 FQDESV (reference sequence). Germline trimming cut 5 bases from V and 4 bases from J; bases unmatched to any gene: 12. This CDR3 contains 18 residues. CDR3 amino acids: CASSPTLAGGVLYNEQFF. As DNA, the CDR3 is TGTGCCAGCAGCCCTACACTAGCGGGGGGCGTACTTTACAATGAGCAGTTCTTC.

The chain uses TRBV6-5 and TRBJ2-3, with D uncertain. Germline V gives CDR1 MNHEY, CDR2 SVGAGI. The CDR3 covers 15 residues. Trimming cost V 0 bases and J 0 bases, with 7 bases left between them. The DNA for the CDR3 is TGTGCCAGCAGTTACTCGAATCCTAGCACAGATACGCAGTATTTT. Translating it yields CASSYSNPSTDTQYF.

Here the CDR3 DNA reads TGCGCCAGCCGGCCCGGAAAGGGGGGCGGGCAAGAGACCCAGTACTTC. Amino acid sequence: CASRPGKGGGQETQYF. The chain employs TRBV5-1 and TRBJ2-5; D is perhaps TRBD1 or TRBD2 (6 bases each). V lost 7 bases and J lost 2, with 21 bases in between. Germline CDR1 reads SGHRS; CDR2 reads YFSETQ. The CDR3 totals 16 residues.

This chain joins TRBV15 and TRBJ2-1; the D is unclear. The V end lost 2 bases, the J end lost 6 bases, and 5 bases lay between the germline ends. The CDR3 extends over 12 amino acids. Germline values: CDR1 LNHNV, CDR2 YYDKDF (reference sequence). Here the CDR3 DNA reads TGTGCCACCAGCAGAAAGGGCAATGAGCAGTTCTTC. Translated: CATSRKGNEQFF.

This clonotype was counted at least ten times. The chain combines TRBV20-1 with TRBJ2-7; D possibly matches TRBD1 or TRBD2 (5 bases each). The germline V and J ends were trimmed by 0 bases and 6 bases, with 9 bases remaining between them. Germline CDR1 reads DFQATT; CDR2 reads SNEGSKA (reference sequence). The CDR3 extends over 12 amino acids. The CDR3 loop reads CSARDGGVEQYF. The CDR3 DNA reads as TGCAGTGCTAGAGATGGGGGAGTCGAGCAGTACTTC.

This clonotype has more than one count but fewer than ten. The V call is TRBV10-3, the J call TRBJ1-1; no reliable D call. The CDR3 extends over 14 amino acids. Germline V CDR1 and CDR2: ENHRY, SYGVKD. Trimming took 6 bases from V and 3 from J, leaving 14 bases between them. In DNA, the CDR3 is TGTGCCATCAGGGCCGTCCCGGCAGACACTGAAGCTTTCTTT. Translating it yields CAIRAVPADTEAFF.

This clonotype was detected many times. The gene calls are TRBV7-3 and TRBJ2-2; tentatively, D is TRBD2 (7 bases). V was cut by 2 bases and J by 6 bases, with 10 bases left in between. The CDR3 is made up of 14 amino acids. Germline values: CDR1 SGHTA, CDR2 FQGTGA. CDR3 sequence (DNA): TGTGCCAGCAGCTTAGGAGGGGGGGCCGGGGAGCTGTTTTTT. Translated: CASSLGGGAGELFF. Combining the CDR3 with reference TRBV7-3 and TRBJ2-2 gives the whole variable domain GAGVSQTPSNKVTEKGKYVELRCDPISGHTALYWYRQSLGQGPEFLIYFQGTGAADDSGLPNDRFFAVRPEGSVSTLKIQRTERGDSAVYLCASSLGGGAGELFFGEGSRLTVL.

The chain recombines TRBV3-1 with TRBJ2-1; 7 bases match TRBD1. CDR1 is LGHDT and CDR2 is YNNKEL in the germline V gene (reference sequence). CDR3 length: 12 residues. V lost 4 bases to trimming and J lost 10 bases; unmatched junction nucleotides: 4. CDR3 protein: CASSRDRREQFF. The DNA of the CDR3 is TGTGCCAGCAGCCGGGACAGACGAGAGCAGTTCTTC.

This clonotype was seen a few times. CDR3 coding DNA: TGCAGTGCTAGGGAGTCCTACAGCAGCAATCAGCCCCAGCATTTT. Protein: CSARESYSSNQPQHF. The chain joins TRBV20-1 to TRBJ1-5; D remains ambiguous. The CDR3 sequence is 15 residues long. From germline, CDR1 is DFQATT and CDR2 SNEGSKA (reference sequence). V lost 3 bases and J 1 base, leaving 13 bases between the germline ends.

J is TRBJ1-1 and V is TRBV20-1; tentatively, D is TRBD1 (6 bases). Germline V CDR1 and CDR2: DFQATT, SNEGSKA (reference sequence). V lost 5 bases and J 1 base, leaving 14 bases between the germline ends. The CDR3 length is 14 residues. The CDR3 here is CSAEGLDRNTEAFF. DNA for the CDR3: TGCAGTGCTGAGGGTCTGGACAGGAACACTGAAGCTTTCTTT.

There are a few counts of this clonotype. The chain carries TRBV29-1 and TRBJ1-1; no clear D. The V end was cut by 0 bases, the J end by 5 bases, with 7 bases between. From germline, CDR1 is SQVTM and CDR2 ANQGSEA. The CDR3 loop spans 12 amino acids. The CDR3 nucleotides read TGCAGCGTTGAAGATCGGTTAACTGAAGCTTTCTTT. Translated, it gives CSVEDRLTEAFF.

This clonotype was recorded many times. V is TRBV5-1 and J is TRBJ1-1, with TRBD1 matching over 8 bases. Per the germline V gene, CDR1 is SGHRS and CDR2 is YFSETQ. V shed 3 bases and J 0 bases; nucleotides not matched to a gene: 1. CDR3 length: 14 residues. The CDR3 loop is CASSWDRMNTEAFF. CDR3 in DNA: TGCGCCAGCAGCTGGGACAGGATGAACACTGAAGCTTTCTTT.

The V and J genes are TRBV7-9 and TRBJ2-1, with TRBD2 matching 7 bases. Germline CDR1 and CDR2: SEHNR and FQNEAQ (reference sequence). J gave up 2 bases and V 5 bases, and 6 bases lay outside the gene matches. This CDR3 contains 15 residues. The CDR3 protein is CASSGLGRPYNEQFF. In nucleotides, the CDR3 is TGTGCCAGCAGCGGACTAGGTCGTCCCTACAATGAGCAGTTCTTC.

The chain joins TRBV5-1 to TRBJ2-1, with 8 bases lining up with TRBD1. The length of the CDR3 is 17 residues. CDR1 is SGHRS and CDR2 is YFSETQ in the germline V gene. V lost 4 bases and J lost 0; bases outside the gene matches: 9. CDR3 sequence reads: CASSHKTGVSSYNEQFF. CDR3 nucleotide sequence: TGCGCCAGCAGCCACAAGACAGGGGTCAGCTCCTACAATGAGCAGTTCTTC.

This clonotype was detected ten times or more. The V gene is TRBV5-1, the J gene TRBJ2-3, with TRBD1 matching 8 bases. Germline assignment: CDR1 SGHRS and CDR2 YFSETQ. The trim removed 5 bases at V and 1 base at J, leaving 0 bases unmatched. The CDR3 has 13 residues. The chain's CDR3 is CASRTGGTDTQYF. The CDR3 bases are TGCGCCAGCAGGACAGGGGGCACAGATACGCAGTATTTT.

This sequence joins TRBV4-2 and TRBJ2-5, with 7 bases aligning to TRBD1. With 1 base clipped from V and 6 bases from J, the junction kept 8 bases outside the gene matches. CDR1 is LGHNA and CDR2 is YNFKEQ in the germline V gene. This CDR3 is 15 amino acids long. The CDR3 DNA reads TGTGCCAGCAGCCAAGCTAGTAGGGGGCCCCAGACCCAGTACTTC. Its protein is CASSQASRGPQTQYF.